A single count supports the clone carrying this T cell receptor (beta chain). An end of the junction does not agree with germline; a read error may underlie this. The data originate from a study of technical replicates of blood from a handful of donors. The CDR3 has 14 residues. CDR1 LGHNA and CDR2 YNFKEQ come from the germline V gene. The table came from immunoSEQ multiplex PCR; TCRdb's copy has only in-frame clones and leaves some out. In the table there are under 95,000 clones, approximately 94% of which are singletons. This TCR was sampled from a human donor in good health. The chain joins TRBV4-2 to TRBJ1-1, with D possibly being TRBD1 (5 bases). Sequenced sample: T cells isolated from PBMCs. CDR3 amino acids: CVSSQEPGDTEAFF. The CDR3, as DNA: TGTGTCAGCAGCCAAGAACCGGGGGACACTGAAGCTTTCTTT.